These T cell receptor beta chains were read from a single sample in a study of cytomegalovirus exposure and HLA in healthy donors. The method was immunoSEQ multiplex PCR; TCRdb's version includes in-frame clones alone and lacks a portion of them. Of 150,000 to 200,000 clones in the sample, 82% were seen once. Input material: PBMCs. The receptors were sampled from a boy younger than 10 in good health and CMV-seronegative. The CDR3 runs from the conserved cysteine through the conserved F or W.

V gene,CDR3 protein
TRBV2,CASRSGTGRETQYF
TRBV7-3,CASSRIGGDTQYF
TRBV2,CASCILLAGATEQFF
TRBV9,CASSVEGNYGYTF
TRBV7-9,CASIPGGGYGYTF
TRBV19,CASRMTGSSYEQYF
TRBV7-9,CASSFGVPKLQETQYF
TRBV5-8,CASSFTLAGGSYNSPLHF
TRBV4-1,CASSQARFGTGSGELFF
TRBV7-9,CASSLSHRGDPEAFF
TRBV5-1,CASTGLGTGELFF
TRBV2,CARGGSGASTDTQYF
TRBV25-1,CASAVGGNEQYF
TRBV7-2,CASSFRAGGDYEQYF
TRBV7-2,CASSLLGLRETQYF
TRBV4-2,CASSQGLEDTEAFF
TRBV7-9,CASSEDRGVFSYTF
TRBV9,CASSVASGGTDTQYF
TRBV15,CATSREDRVNTEAFF
TRBV2,CASSRGTGGYSPLHF
TRBV10-1,CATHGEEKLFF
TRBV9,CASSSLAGGDTGELFF
TRBV5-8,CASSLSGSPLDTIYF
TRBV30,CAWILRQGIGYTF
TRBV25-1,CASTPITGNTIYF
TRBV5-8,CASSLARGPLNYGYTF
TRBV4-3,CASSQDGQGLTQYF
TRBV30,CAWSVSGGGGNQPQHF
TRBV9,CASSVLPNEQFF
TRBV7-9,CASSLLGTDSNEKLFF
TRBV28,CASSQGQGFLVITHYGYTF
TRBV27,CASSLPSRPDRAGDGYTF
TRBV6-5,CASSYSSGAVGELFF
TRBV2,CASSIDRSYEQYF
TRBV5-8,CASSHDRGLAGYTF
TRBV9,CASSAAAFSGNTIYF
TRBV11-2,CASSLTPGQRENYGYTF
TRBV6-5,CASSYSTGLVEKLFF
TRBV7-9,CASSLGGGKGARISPLHF
TRBV5-4,CASSLAQGGVNTEAFF
TRBV15,CATSRGSPPQHF
TRBV9,CASSPGVPTIYF
TRBV30,CAWSQGGATNEKLFF
TRBV7-2,CASDPSGGALDTQYF
TRBV5-4,CASSPGTGGNEQYF
TRBV5-1,CASSLAGGKNYEQYF
TRBV4-2,CASSQVPAGGVQETQYF
TRBV5-1,CASSVGQNTEAFF
TRBV9,CASSVGAGASHTEAFF
TRBV27,CASGDRPNSPLHF
TRBV4-3,CASSQDRIPLPGGPEGRELFF
TRBV4-2,CASSQDQAPGYF